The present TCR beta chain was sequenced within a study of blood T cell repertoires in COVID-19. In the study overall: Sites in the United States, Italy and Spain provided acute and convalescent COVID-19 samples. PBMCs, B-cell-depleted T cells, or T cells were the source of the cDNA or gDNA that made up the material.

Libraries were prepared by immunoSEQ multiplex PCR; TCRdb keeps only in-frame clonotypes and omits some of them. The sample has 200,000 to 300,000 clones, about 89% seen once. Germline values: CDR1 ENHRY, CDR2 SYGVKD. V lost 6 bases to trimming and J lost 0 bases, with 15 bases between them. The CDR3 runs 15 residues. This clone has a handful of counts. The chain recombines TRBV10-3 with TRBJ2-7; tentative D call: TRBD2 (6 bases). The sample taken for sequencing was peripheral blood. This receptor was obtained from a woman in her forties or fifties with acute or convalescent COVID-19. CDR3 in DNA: TGTGCCATCAGCCCCACCTTCGGGAGCTCCTACGAGCAGTACTTC. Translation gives CAISPTFGSSYEQYF.